This entry describes one TCR beta chain. These data come from a study of CD8 T cells in Susac syndrome. Random hexamers primed reverse transcription of about 0.5 to 1 ug RNA. MiXCR, applied by TCRdb to the immunoSEQ multiplex PCR reads, yields one record per CDR3 protein. The profile covers about 120,000 distinct CDR3 sequences, with about nine tenths appearing a single time and 0.13% to 0.15% taken by the ten largest. Germline values: CDR1 LGHDT, CDR2 YNNKEL (reference sequence). V was shortened by 3 bases and J by 5 bases, with 22 bases between the two germline ends. The CDR3 loop spans 18 amino acids.

Sequenced: CD4+ T cells from PBMCs. V and J are TRBV3-1 and TRBJ2-2; D may be TRBD1 or TRBD2 (5 bases each). This receptor was identified in a human donor in good health. The CDR3 nucleotides read TGTGCCAGCAGCCACAATCCGCACACAGGTTGGGGGACCGGGGAGCTGTTTTTT. Translation: CASSHNPHTGWGTGELFF.